This T cell receptor beta chain was identified during a study of blood T cell repertoires in COVID-19. This clone was detected only once. This CDR3 spans 15 amino acids. CDR1 is SEHNR, CDR2 FQNEAQ, per germline (reference sequence). Trimming cost V 5 bases and J 8 bases; bases outside gene matches: 12. Produced via immunoSEQ multiplex PCR; TCRdb's table is partial and in-frame only. The sample includes under 300,000 clones, nearly 90% of them seen just once. The clonotype comes from a woman aged 40 to 55 who had recovered from COVID-19. What was sequenced was peripheral blood. The chain recombines TRBV7-9 with TRBJ1-2; 9 bases align to TRBD1. The CDR3 nucleotides read TGTGCCAGCAGCCCCTCTTCAGGACAGGGGAAGGGCTACACCTTC. It translates to CASSPSSGQGKGYTF.